This TCR beta chain was retrieved from a study of blood T cells in healthy people across ages. Alongside a J-beta primer mix, a sample-barcoded 5' primer served in a second PCR lasting about 7 to 11 cycles. TCRdb ran MiXCR on the 5' RACE reads and lists one entry per CDR3 protein. The repertoire holds around 1,100,000 distinct CDR3 sequences, with roughly two fifths as singletons. This CDR3 has 16 amino acids. The germline CDR1 and CDR2 sequences are SGHVS and FNYEAQ. Trimming stripped 5 bases from V and 5 bases from J, with 16 bases between. The clonotype comes from a young man in good health. The rearrangement joins TRBV7-6 to TRBJ1-6; maybe TRBD1 (6 bases). Sequencing was carried out using blood. CDR3 amino acids: CASSASGGAHNSPLHF. The CDR3 DNA follows: TGTGCCAGCAGCGCCTCTGGGGGGGCGCATAATTCACCCCTCCACTTT.